This TCR beta chain was obtained from a study of early T cells in non-severe SARS-CoV-2 infection. Across the study: The study sequenced bulk RNA from unsorted whole blood, with chains unpaired. Points from the study as a whole: Database matching using VDJdb favored anti-spike CD8 responses, with private and CD4 specificities left missing.

The TCR library protocol attached unique molecular identifiers to the individual cDNA molecules. TCRdb analysed the 5' RACE reads with MiXCR anew, one entry per CDR3 protein. Of more than 50,000 distinct CDR3 sequences detected, less than 9.5% appear once; the ten largest clones hold 4% to 4.5%. The germline CDR1 and CDR2 sequences are SQVTM and ANQGSEA. This CDR3 contains 15 residues. The V end was cut by 6 bases, the J end by 5 bases, with 20 bases between. In this sample, this clonotype is medium-sized. No antigen is known for it. The chain employs TRBV29-1 and TRBJ2-1, with D tentatively TRBD1 (5 bases). Sequenced: whole blood. This clonotype was obtained from an adult who was a healthcare worker with PCR-confirmed SARS-CoV-2 infection or an uninfected control (not recorded which). As DNA, the CDR3 is TGCAGCGTCCTGACCGATGGGGCCCCGAACAATGAGCAGTTCTTC. Translated: CSVLTDGAPNNEQFF.